This T cell receptor (beta chain) was profiled in a study of CD8 T cells in ankylosing spondylitis (dated by TCRdb to between 2016 and 2019). The study in broad terms: To find TCR variants linked to disease, the study profiled T cell receptor beta repertoires in ankylosing spondylitis patients and healthy donors. Peripheral blood was sampled, and synovial fluid was also collected from ankylosing spondylitis patients. The full study cohort comprised 25 ankylosing spondylitis patients and 85 to 120 healthy donors. Overall study results and their limits: The disease-linked clones had a CD8+ phenotype and were found at relatively low frequencies in peripheral blood. Some TCR beta motif variants had previously been reported in synovial fluid and blood of reactive arthritis patients, which suggested common disease-initiation mechanisms. The disease-linked clones were reported as significantly enriched in matched synovial fluid samples from ankylosing spondylitis patients. Blood from ankylosing spondylitis patients appeared to be characterized by a TCR beta motif made up of several highly homologous amino acid variants.

V sheds 4 bases and J sheds 9 bases, leaving 13 bases between their ends. The CDR3 covers 12 residues, taking in both the cysteine and the phenylalanine. CDR3 DNA is the only sequence kept; it has 36 bases, read in frame from the first base. The germline V gene encodes CDR1 SQVTM and CDR2 ANQGSEA. This clonotype was counted at least ten times. The clone's antigen remains unknown. Qualities for individual bases were not recorded, and no much larger clone is one base off. The run used an Illumina HiSeq 2500. Quantitative 5'-RACE with molecular barcodes was used to prepare TCR beta libraries. The study's processing was this. Disease-linked TCR variants were identified with a new computational method built on a probabilistic model of VDJ rearrangement. TCRdb's own reprocessing of the public reads used fastp at Q25 and MiXCR and kept productive beta chains. For every CDR3 protein sequence, its rows merge into one entry that carries the most common genes and DNA. The V and J calls reflect TCRdb's pipeline rather than the authors' work. Within this sample are around 180,000 distinct CDR3 sequences, with approximately 18% of them counted one time only. The leading ten clones occupy 3.5% to 5% of the sample.

The source material was blood, either unsorted or a sorted T cell fraction (not recorded which). This TCR came from a male donor aged 5 to 30 with ankylosing spondylitis or in good health (not recorded which). Donor details come from another sample of the same person, matched by shared clones. The chain employs TRBV29-1 and TRBJ2-1; 5 matching bases give a weak D call of TRBD2. The nucleotide sequence is given as TGCAGCGTTGTTCCACGGACTGTTGAGCAGTTCTTC. Translated, it gives CSVVPRTVEQFF.